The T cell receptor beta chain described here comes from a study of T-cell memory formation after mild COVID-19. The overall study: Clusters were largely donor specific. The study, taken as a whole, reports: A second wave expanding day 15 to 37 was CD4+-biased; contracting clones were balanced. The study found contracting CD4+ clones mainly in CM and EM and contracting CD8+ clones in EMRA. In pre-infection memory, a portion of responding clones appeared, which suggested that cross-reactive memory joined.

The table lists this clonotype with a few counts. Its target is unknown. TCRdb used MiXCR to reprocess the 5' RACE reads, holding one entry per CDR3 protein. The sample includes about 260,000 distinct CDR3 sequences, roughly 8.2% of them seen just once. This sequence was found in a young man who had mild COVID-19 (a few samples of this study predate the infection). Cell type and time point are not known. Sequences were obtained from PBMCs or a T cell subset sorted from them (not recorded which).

The CDR3 is CSARVPGTQYF. Here the CDR3 DNA reads TGCAGTGCTAGAGTCCCGGGGACCCAGTACTTC. This chain joins TRBV20-1 and TRBJ2-5; D not resolved. Germline V gene lookup returns CDR1 DFQATT and CDR2 SNEGSKA (reference sequence). The CDR3 covers 11 residues. The ends were cut back, 1 base at V and 7 bases at J, with 7 bases in the middle.